This record concerns one T cell receptor beta chain sequence. Its specificity is unknown. The entry originates in a study of PD-1 blockade in classical Hodgkin lymphoma. General study results and limits: Baseline TCR diversity was reportedly lower in newly diagnosed patients than healthy donors.

The table came from immunoSEQ multiplex PCR; TCRdb's copy has only in-frame clones and leaves some out. The repertoire holds 100,000 or so clones, more than 85% seen once, with under 8.5% in the top ten. All the patients suffered relapse after autologous stem cell transplantation, and brentuximab vedotin exposure differed. Each best response was a complete response, a partial response or progressive disease. The input for sequencing was peripheral blood mononuclear cells (PBMCs), taken before the second cycle of nivolumab. The receptor was isolated from a human donor with classical Hodgkin lymphoma.

The CDR3 coding sequence is TGTGCCAGCAGCTCCGGGACAGGGGTTAAAATCCGTCCGGGGTCTGAAGCTTTCTTT. Translation: CASSSGTGVKIRPGSEAFF. The V call is TRBV5-4, the J call TRBJ1-1, with 10 bases matching TRBD1. The CDR3 spans 19 residues. Losses at the gene ends were 3 bases for V and 6 bases for J; bases not matched to a gene: 20. The germline V gene has CDR1 SGHNT and CDR2 YYREEE (reference sequence).